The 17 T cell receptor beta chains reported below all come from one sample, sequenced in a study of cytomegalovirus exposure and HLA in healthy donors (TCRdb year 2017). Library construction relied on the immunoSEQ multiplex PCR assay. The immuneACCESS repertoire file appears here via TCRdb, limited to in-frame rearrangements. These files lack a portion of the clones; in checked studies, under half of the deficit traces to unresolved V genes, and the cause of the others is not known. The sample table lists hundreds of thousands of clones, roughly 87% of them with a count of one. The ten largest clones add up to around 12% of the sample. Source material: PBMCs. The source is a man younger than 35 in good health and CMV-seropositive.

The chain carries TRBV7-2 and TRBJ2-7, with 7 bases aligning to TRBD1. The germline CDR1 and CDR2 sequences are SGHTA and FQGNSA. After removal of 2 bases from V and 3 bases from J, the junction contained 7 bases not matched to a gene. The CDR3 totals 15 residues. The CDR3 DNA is TGTGCCAGCAGCTTACTACCCAGGGGGAACTACGAGCAGTACTTC. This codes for CASSLLPRGNYEQYF.

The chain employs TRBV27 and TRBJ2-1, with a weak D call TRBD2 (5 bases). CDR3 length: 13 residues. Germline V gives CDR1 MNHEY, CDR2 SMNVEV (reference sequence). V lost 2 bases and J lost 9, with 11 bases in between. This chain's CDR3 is CASSLGGISEQFF. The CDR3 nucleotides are TGTGCCAGCAGTTTAGGAGGAATCAGTGAGCAGTTCTTC.

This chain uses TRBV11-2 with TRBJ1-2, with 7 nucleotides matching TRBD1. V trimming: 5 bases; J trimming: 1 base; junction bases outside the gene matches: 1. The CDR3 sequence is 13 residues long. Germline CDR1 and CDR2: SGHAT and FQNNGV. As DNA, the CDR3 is TGTGCCAGCAGCGGGACAGTTAACTATGGCTACACCTTC. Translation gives CASSGTVNYGYTF.

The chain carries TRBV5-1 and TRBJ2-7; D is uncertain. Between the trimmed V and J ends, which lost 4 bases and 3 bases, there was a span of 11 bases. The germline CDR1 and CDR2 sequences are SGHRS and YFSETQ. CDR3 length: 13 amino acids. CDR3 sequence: CASSLDGHYEQYF. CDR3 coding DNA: TGCGCCAGCAGCCTGGACGGTCACTACGAGCAGTACTTC.

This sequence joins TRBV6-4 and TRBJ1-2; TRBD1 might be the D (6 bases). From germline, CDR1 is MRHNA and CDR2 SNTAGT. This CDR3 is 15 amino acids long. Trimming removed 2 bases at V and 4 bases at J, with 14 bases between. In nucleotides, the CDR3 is TGTGCCAGCAGTGACGGCGTGCAGGGGACCTATGGCTACACCTTC. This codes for CASSDGVQGTYGYTF.

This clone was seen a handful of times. This CDR3 reads CASSYATGAVYGYTF. As DNA, the CDR3 is TGTGCCAGCAGCTACGCGACAGGGGCGGTCTATGGCTACACCTTC. The rearrangement joins TRBV7-9 to TRBJ1-2, with TRBD1 identical over 8 bases. J was trimmed by 4 bases and V by 4 bases; bases with no gene match: 8. The CDR3 sequence is 15 residues long. In germline, CDR1 is SEHNR, CDR2 FQNEAQ (reference sequence).

The CDR3 DNA reads TGTGCCAGCAGCGTTGGTGCGGGAGTGGCAGATACGCAGTATTTT. Translated, it gives CASSVGAGVADTQYF. J is TRBJ2-3 and V is TRBV9; 7 nucleotides agree with TRBD2. The CDR3 length is 15 residues. The germline gives CDR1 SGDLS, CDR2 YYNGEE. V gave up 2 bases and J gave up 4 bases; unmatched junction bases: 7.

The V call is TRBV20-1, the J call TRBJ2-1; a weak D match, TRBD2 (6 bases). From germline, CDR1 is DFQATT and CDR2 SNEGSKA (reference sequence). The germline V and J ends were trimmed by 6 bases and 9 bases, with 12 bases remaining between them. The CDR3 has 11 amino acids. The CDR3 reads CSAVSGLEQFF. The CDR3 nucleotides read TGCAGTGCCGTTAGCGGTCTTGAGCAGTTCTTC.

This CDR3 is CAWSVLAGGYEQYF. The DNA for the CDR3 is TGTGCCTGGAGTGTACTGGCAGGGGGCTACGAGCAGTACTTC. The V gene is TRBV30, the J gene TRBJ2-7; 7 bases map to TRBD1. The V gene end was trimmed by 0 bases and the J gene end by 3 bases; junction bases not matched to a gene: 5. Per the germline V gene, CDR1 is GTSNPN and CDR2 is SVGIG (reference sequence). The CDR3 runs to 14 residues.

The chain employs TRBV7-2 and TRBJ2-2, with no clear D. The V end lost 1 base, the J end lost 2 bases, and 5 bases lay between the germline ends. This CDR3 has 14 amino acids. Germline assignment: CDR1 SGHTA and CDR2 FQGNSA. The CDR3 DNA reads TGTGCCAGCAGCTTAGTCTCCAACACCGGGGAGCTGTTTTTT. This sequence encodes CASSLVSNTGELFF.

CDR3 sequence (DNA): TGCGCCAGCAGCGAACCGGGACAGGGGTTTTATACGCAGTATTTT. Amino acid sequence: CASSEPGQGFYTQYF. The chain combines TRBV5-1 with TRBJ2-3, with 10 bases matching TRBD1. The CDR3 is 15 amino acids. Germline-derived CDR1 and CDR2 are SGHRS and YFSETQ. J gave up 7 bases and V 4 bases, and 9 bases lay outside the gene matches.

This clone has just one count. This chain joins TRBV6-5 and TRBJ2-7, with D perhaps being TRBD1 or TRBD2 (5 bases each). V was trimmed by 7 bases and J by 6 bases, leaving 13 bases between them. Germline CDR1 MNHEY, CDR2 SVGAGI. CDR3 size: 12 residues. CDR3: CASKRQGPEQYF. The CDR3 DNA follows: TGTGCCAGCAAACGTCAGGGACCCGAGCAGTACTTC.

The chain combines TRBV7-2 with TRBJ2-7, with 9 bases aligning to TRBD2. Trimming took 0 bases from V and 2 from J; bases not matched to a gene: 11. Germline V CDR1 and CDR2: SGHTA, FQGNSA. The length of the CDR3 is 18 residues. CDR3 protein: CASSLAAVGLAGTYEQYF. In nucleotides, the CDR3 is TGTGCCAGCAGCTTAGCAGCGGTTGGGCTAGCGGGAACCTACGAGCAGTACTTC.

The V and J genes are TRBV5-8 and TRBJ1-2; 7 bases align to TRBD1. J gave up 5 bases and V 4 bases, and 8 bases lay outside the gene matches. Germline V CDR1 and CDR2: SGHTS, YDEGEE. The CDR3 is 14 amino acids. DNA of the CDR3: TGTGCCAGCAGCCGTGGACAGGAGGGGTATGGCTACACCTTC. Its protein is CASSRGQEGYGYTF.

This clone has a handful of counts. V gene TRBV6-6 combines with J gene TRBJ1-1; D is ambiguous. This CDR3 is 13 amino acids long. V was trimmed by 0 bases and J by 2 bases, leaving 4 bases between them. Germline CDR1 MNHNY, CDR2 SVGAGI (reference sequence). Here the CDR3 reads CASSYSDNTEAFF. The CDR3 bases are TGTGCCAGCAGTTACTCGGATAACACTGAAGCTTTCTTT.

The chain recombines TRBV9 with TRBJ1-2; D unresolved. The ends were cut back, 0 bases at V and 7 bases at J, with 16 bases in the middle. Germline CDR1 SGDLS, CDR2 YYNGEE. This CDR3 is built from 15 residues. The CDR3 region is CASSVGSSARGGYTF. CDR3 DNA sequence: TGTGCCAGCAGCGTAGGAAGTAGCGCCCGAGGTGGCTACACCTTC.

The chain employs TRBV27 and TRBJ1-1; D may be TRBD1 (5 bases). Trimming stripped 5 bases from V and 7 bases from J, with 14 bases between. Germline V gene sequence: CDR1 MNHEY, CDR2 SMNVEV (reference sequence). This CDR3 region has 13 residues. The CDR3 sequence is CASSHGTGGEAFF. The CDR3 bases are TGTGCCAGCAGTCATGGGACCGGGGGTGAAGCTTTCTTT.